One and the same sample provided the 7 T cell receptor beta chains below, sequenced in a study of radiation and T cells in renal cell carcinoma. The time point was: blood 2 weeks post-SBRT. Documented treatment: 15 Gy SBRT to primary tumor, nephrectomy 4 weeks later. Assay: immunoSEQ multiplex PCR; the TCRdb copy retains only in-frame clones and omits some. The sample holds 100,000 to 150,000 clones, roughly four fifths seen once. The sample consisted of blood, taken from a patient whose treatment included radiotherapy and nephrectomy. Receptor source: a woman aged 60-75 years with renal cell carcinoma.

The chain recombines TRBV4-1 with TRBJ1-2; possibly TRBD1 for D (5 bases). In germline, CDR1 is MGHRA, CDR2 YSYEKL. V lost 5 bases and J lost 0, with 16 bases in between. CDR3 length: 16 residues. The CDR3 DNA reads as TGCGCCAGCAGCTTACACCCCCAGGGCTCTAACTATGGCTACACCTTC. Its translation: CASSLHPQGSNYGYTF.

The chain employs TRBV30 and TRBJ2-3; 8 nucleotides match TRBD2. V shed 2 bases and J 5 bases; nucleotides not matched to a gene: 6. The CDR3 runs 14 residues. Germline CDR1 GTSNPN, CDR2 SVGIG (reference sequence). The CDR3 loop is CAWSLAGGKDTQYF. CDR3 DNA: TGTGCCTGGAGTTTGGCGGGAGGTAAAGATACGCAGTATTTT.

The chain employs TRBV18 and TRBJ1-1, with a possible D match to TRBD1 (5 bases). The germline V and J ends were trimmed by 3 bases and 7 bases, with 9 bases remaining between them. The V gene's germline CDR1 is KGHSH and CDR2 LQKENI. There are 12 residues in the CDR3. The CDR3 is CASSPGGIEAFF. The CDR3 DNA is TGTGCCAGCTCACCTGGGGGGATTGAAGCTTTCTTT.

This clone was seen a few times. V gene TRBV9 combines with J gene TRBJ1-2, with D unclear. The germline CDR1 and CDR2 sequences are SGDLS and YYNGEE. The V and J ends lost 0 bases and 0 bases respectively, with 6 bases between them. This CDR3 is built from 14 residues. The CDR3 DNA is TGTGCCAGCAGCGTAGGGGGAGCTAACTATGGCTACACCTTC. Its translation: CASSVGGANYGYTF.

The chain carries TRBV6-6 and TRBJ1-1; 7 bases match TRBD1. Trimming removed 4 bases from V and 1 base from J; junction bases left unmatched: 3. The V gene's germline CDR1 is MNHNY and CDR2 SVGAGI (reference sequence). The CDR3 is 14 residues long. The CDR3 nucleotides are TGTGCCAGCAGTTTGAAGGGGGCGAACACTGAAGCTTTCTTT. Amino acid sequence: CASSLKGANTEAFF.

The chain is built from TRBV9 and TRBJ2-7; possible D gene TRBD2, 5 bases. This CDR3 spans 15 amino acids. V dropped 0 bases and J dropped 3 bases, with 13 bases sitting between them. Germline-derived CDR1 and CDR2 are SGDLS and YYNGEE. The CDR3, as DNA: TGTGCCAGCAGCGTAGGGGCTAGCACGGACTACGAGCAGTACTTC. Translated, it gives CASSVGASTDYEQYF.

The V call is TRBV2, the J call TRBJ2-1, with D possibly called TRBD1 or TRBD2 (5 bases each). From germline, CDR1 is SNHLY and CDR2 FYNNEI. The CDR3 is made up of 14 amino acids. Trimming cost V 8 bases and J 3 bases, with 14 bases left between them. CDR3 DNA: TGTGCCAGCCTTGAGGGGAATGGCTACAATGAGCAGTTCTTC. This codes for CASLEGNGYNEQFF.